This TCR beta chain was sequenced in a study of cytomegalovirus exposure and HLA in healthy donors. Study details: Some 87 million unique TCRs from HLA-typed donors were held in an early release of data.

The CDR3 length is 15 residues. Trimming left V 0 bases short and J 5 bases short, with 14 bases between. The germline gives CDR1 LGHNT, CDR2 FRNRAP. Primers included in the PCR were 60 Vbeta and 13 Jbeta primers. Repertoires were generated with immunoSEQ multiplex PCR, while TCRdb's copy carries only in-frame clones and drops some. This table has 200,000 to 250,000 clones, approximately 68% appearing once. Specimen: PBMCs. V usage is TRBV12-5 and J usage is TRBJ2-7; D possibly corresponds to TRBD1 (6 bases). This sequence originates from a woman between 25 and 40 years old in good health and CMV-seronegative. The CDR3 region has the DNA TGTGCTAGTGGTTTGGTAGAACAGGGAGAACACGAGCAGTACTTC. Residues: CASGLVEQGEHEQYF. Drawing the rest from reference TRBV12-5 and TRBJ2-7, the complete variable domain is DARVTQTPRHKVTEMGQEVTMRCQPILGHNTVFWYRQTMMQGLELLAYFRNRAPLDDSGMPKDRFSAEMPDATLATLKIQPSEPRDSAVYFCASGLVEQGEHEQYFGPGTRLTVT.